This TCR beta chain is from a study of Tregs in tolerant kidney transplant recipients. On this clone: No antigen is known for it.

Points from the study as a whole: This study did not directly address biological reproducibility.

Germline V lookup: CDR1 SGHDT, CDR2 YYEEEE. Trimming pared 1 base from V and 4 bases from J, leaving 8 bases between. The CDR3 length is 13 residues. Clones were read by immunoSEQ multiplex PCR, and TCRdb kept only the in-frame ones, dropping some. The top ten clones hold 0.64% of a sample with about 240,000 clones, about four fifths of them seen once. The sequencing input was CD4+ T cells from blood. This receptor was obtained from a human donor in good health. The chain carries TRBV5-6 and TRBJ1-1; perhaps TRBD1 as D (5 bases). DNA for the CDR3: TGTGCCAGCAGCTTGAGAAGGGGCACTGAAGCTTTCTTT. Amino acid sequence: CASSLRRGTEAFF.